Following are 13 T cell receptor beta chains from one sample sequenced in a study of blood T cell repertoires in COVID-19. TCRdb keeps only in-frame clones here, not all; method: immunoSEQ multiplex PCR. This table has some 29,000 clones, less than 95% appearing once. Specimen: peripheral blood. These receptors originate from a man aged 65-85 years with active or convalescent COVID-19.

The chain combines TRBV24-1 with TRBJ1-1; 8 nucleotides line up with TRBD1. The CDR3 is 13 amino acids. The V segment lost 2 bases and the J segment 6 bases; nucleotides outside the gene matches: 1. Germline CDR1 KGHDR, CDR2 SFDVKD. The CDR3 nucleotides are TGTGCCACCAGTGATTCGGACAGGGCTGAAGCTTTCTTT. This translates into CATSDSDRAEAFF.

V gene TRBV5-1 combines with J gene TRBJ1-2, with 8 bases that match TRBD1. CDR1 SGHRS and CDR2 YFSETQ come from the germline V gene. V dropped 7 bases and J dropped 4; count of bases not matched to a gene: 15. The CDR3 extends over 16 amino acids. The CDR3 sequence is CASLPGQVAEGYGYTF. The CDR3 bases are TGCGCCAGCCTACCGGGACAGGTCGCCGAGGGCTATGGCTACACCTTC.

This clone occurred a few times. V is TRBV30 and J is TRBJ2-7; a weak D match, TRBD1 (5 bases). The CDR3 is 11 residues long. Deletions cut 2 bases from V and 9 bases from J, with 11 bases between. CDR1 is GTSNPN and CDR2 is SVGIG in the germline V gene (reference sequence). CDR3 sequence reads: CAWSPGLGQYF. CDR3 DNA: TGTGCCTGGAGTCCAGGGTTGGGGCAGTACTTC.

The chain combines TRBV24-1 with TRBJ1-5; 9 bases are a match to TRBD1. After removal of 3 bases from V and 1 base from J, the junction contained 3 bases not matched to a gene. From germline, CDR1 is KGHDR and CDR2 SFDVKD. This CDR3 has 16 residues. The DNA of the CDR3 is TGTGCCACCAGTGATCCCGGGACAGGGAGCAATCAGCCCCAGCATTTT. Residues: CATSDPGTGSNQPQHF.

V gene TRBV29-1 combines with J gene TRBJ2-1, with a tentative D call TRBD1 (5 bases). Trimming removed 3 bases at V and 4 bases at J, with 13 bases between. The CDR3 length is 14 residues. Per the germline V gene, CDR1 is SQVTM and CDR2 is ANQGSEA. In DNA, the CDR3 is TGCAGCGTTGAGGGCAGGGTGTTGTACAATGAGCAGTTCTTC. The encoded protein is CSVEGRVLYNEQFF.

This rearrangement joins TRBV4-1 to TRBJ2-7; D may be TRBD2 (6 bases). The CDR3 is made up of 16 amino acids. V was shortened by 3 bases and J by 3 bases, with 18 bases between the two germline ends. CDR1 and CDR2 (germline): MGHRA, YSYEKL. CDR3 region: CASSQSYGGLLYEQYF. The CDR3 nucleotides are TGCGCCAGCAGCCAGTCCTACGGGGGACTCCTCTACGAGCAGTACTTC.

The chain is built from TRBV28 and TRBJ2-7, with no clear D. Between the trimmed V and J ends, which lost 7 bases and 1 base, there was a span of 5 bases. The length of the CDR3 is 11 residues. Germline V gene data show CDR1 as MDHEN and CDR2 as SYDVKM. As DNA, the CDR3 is TGTGCCAGCACCGCGTCCTACGAGCAGTACTTC. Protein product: CASTASYEQYF.

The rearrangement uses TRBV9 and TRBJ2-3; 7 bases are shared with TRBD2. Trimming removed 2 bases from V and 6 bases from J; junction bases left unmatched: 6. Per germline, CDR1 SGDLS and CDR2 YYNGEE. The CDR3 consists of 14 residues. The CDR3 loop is CASSVTRERDTQYF. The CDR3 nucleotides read TGTGCCAGCAGCGTTACGCGGGAGAGGGATACGCAGTATTTT.

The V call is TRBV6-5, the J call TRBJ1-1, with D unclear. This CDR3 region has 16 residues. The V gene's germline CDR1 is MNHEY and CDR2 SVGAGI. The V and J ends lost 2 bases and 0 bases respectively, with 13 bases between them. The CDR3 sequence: CASSYTRNTLNTEAFF. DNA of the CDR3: TGTGCCAGCAGTTACACCCGAAACACCCTGAACACTGAAGCTTTCTTT.

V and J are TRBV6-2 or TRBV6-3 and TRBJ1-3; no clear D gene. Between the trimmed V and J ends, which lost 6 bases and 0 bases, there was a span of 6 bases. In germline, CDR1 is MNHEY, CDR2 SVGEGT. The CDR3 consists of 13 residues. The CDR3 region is CASSPLSGNTIYF. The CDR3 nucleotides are TGTGCCAGCAGCCCTCTCTCTGGAAACACCATATATTTT.

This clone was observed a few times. The chain's CDR3 is CASSYRGTGYEQYF. In DNA, the CDR3 is TGTGCCAGCAGTTATCGCGGAACCGGCTACGAGCAGTACTTC. This rearrangement joins TRBV6-5 to TRBJ2-7; D not resolved. The V end lost 3 bases, the J end lost 3 bases, and 12 bases lay between the germline ends. The CDR3 runs to 14 residues. The germline V gene has CDR1 MNHEY and CDR2 SVGAGI.

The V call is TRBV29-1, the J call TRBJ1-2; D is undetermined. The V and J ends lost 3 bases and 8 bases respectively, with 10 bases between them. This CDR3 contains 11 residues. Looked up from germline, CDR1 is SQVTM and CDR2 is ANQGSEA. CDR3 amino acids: CSVEGRVGYTF. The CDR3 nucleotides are TGCAGCGTTGAGGGGAGGGTCGGCTACACCTTC. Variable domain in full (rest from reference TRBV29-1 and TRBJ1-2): SAVISQKPSRDICQRGTSLTIQCQVDSQVTMMFWYRQQPGQSLTLIATANQGSEATYESGFVIDKFPISRPNLTFSTLTVSNMSPEDSSIYLCSVEGRVGYTFGSGTRLTVV.

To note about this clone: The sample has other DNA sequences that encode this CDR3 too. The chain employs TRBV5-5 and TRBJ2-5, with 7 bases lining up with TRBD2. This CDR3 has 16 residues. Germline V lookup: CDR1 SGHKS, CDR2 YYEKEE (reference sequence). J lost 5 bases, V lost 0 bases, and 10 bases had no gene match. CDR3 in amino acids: CASSLEVGGVLETQYF. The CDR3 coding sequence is TGTGCCAGCAGCTTGGAGGTGGGGGGGGTTCTGGAGACCCAGTACTTC. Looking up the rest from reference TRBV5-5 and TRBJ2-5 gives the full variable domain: DAGVTQSPTHLIKTRGQQVTLRCSPISGHKSVSWYQQVLGQGPQFIFQYYEKEERGRGNFPDRFSARQFPNYSSELNVNALLLGDSALYLCASSLEVGGVLETQYFGPGTRLLVL.